This TCR beta chain was found in a study of blood T cells in healthy people across ages. Sample-barcoded 5' priming and a J-beta primer mix drove a second PCR of roughly 7 to 11 cycles. TCRdb fed the 5' RACE reads into MiXCR, producing one record per CDR3 protein. Here the sample spans about 640,000 distinct CDR3 sequences, approximately 59% being singletons. The CDR3 runs 22 residues. Per the germline V gene, CDR1 is MGHRA and CDR2 is YSYEKL. J is TRBJ2-1 and V is TRBV4-1; a weak D match, TRBD2 (6 bases). TRBJ2-7 matches the DNA end more closely, so the J call is doubtful. The sample was blood. The receptor's source is a man aged 55-75 years in good health. This chain's CDR3 is CASSQDTNKPGLLATEYNEQYF. Here the CDR3 DNA reads TGCGCCAGCAGCCAAGATACCAATAAACCGGGACTCCTAGCGACCGAATACAATGAGCAGTACTTC.